This TCR beta chain was captured in a study of blood T cell repertoires in COVID-19. Profiling relied on immunoSEQ multiplex PCR, and the TCRdb table lists in-frame clones only, not all of them. The sample shows 300,000 or so clones, roughly 91% of them seen only once. J gave up 6 bases and V 3 bases, and 13 bases lay outside the gene matches. Germline CDR1 SGDLS, CDR2 YYNGEE. There are 17 residues in the CDR3. The clonotype was recovered from a man in his forties or fifties with active or convalescent COVID-19. Sequenced sample: peripheral blood. The J gene is TRBJ2-3, the V gene TRBV9; 10 nucleotides line up with TRBD1. CDR3 protein: CASSGFGGQGLADTQYF. The CDR3 DNA follows: TGTGCCAGCAGCGGCTTTGGGGGACAGGGGTTGGCGGATACGCAGTATTTT. The full variable domain, in which reference TRBV9 and TRBJ2-3 provide the parts outside the CDR3, is DSGVTQTPKHLITATGQRVTLRCSPRSGDLSVYWYQQSLDQGLQFLIQYYNGEERAKGNILERFSAQQFPDLHSELNLSSLELGDSALYFCASSGFGGQGLADTQYFGPGTRLTVL.